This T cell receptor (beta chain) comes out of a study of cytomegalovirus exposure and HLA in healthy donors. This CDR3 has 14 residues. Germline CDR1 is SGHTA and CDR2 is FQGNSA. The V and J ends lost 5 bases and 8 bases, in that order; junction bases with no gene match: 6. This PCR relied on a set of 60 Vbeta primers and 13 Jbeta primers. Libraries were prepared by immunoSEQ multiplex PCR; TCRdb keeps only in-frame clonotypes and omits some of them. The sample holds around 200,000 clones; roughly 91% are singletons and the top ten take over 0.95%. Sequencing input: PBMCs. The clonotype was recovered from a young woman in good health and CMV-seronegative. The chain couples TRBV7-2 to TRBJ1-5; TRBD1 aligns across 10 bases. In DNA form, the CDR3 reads TGTGCCAGCAGCCTGGGGACAGGGGTAGAGCCCCAGCATTTT. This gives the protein CASSLGTGVEPQHF.